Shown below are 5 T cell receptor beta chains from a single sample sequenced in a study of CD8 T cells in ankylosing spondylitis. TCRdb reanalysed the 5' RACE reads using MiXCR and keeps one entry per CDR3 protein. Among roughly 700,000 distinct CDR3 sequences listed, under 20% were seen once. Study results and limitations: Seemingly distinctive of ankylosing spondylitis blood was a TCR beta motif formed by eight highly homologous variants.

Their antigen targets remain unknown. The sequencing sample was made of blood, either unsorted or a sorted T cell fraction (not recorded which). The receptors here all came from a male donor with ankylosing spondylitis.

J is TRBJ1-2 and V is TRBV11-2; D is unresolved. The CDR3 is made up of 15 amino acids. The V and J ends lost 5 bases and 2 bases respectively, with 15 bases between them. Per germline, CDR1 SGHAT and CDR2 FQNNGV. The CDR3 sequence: CASSPSWEGNYGYTF. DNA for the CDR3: TGTGCCAGCAGCCCATCTTGGGAGGGCAACTATGGCTACACCTTC.

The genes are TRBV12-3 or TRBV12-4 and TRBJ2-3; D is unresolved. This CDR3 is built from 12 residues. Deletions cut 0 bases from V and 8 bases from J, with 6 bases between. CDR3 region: CASSLALGTQYF. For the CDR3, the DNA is TGTGCCAGCAGTTTAGCGCTTGGTACGCAGTATTTT.

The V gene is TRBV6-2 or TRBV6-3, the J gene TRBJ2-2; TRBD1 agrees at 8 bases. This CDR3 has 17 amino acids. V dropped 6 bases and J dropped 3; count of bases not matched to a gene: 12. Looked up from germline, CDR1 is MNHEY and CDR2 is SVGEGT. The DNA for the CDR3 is TGTGCCAGCAGGTCTAGGCAGGGGGCGCCGGACACCGGGGAGCTGTTTTTT. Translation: CASRSRQGAPDTGELFF.

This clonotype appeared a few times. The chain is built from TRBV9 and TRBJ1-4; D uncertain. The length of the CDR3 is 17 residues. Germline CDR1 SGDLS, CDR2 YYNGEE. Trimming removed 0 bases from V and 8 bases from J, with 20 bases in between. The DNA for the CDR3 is TGTGCCAGCAGCGTAGGGTACAGCCCTACCCCTAGGGAAAAACTGTTTTTT. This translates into CASSVGYSPTPREKLFF.

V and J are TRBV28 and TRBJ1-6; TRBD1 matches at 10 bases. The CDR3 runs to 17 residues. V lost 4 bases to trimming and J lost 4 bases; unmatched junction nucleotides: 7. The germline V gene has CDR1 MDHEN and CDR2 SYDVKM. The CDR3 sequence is CASSSRRTGGYNSPLHF. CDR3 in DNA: TGTGCCAGCAGTTCTCGGCGGACAGGGGGTTATAATTCACCCCTCCACTTT.